This record concerns one T cell receptor (beta chain) sequence. This entry comes from a study of shared clonotypes between healthy human individuals. The CDR3 runs 14 residues. CDR1 is SQVTM and CDR2 is ANQGSEA in the germline V gene. Trimming stripped 0 bases from V and 5 bases from J, with 13 bases between. As originally analysed: Filtering differed for immunoSEQ, which gave only junction sequences without quality scores. Sequencing was performed with immunoSEQ multiplex PCR; in TCRdb, only in-frame clones are kept and a portion is missing. Clone size and the V and J calls come from that table; the DNA yielded D and trimming. The sample shows roughly 640,000 clones, 74% of them seen only once.

The source is a woman younger than 45 in good health. The specimen sequenced was memory CD4+ T cells sorted from blood. Subset in this sample: CD45RA-negative fraction. This sequence joins TRBV29-1 and TRBJ1-1, with a tentative D call TRBD1 (5 bases). The CDR3 DNA reads as TGCAGCGTTGAAGAGGGGGGATATGGAACTGAAGCTTTCTTT. It encodes CSVEEGGYGTEAFF.